Listed below are T cell receptor beta chains from one sample, sequenced in a study of blood T cell repertoires in COVID-19. TCRdb's copy holds only in-frame clones and misses some; the assay was immunoSEQ multiplex PCR. The sample lists 200,000 to 250,000 clones; about 81% were seen once. Sample: peripheral blood. The receptors derive from a woman between 65 and 79 years old with COVID-19, enrolled during active disease. CDR3s include the opening cysteine and the closing phenylalanine or tryptophan. D genes are given only for firm matches. Clone size is not always given. Where it is, it says once, few, many or a class for expanded clones.

j_call v_call clone_size d_call cdr3_aa cdr3_nt
TRBJ2-3 TRBV4-3 once TRBD2 CASSQAGTSDIDTQYF TGCGCCAGCAGCCAAGCCGGGACTAGCGATATAGATACGCAGTATTTT
TRBJ2-5 TRBV6-2/TRBV6-3 . . CASSMLLQETQYF TGTGCCAGCAGTATGCTACTTCAAGAGACCCAGTACTTC
TRBJ2-6 TRBV6-4 . . CASSDSGGGANVLTF TGTGCCAGCAGTGACTCCGGGGGTGGGGCCAACGTCCTGACTTTC
TRBJ1-2 TRBV6-6 . . CASSTGQLNYGYTF TGTGCCAGCAGTACGGGACAACTAAACTATGGCTACACCTTC
TRBJ1-2 TRBV5-1 . . CASSLGQVYGYTF TGCGCCAGCAGCTTGGGACAGGTCTATGGCTACACCTTC
TRBJ1-1 TRBV5-1 . . CASFQGDRNTEAFF TGCGCCAGCTTCCAAGGAGACAGGAACACTGAAGCTTTCTTT
TRBJ1-3 TRBV30 . . CAWSDYSHSGNTIYF TGTGCCTGGAGTGATTACTCCCACTCTGGAAACACCATATATTTT
TRBJ2-3 TRBV7-3 . . CASSSPGFTQYF TGTGCCAGCAGCTCCCCGGGGTTTACGCAGTATTTT
TRBJ1-5 TRBV19 . TRBD1 CASLPGTGNNQPQHF TGTGCCAGTTTACCCGGGACAGGGAACAATCAGCCCCAGCATTTT
TRBJ2-5 TRBV10-3 . . CAISTGMETQYF TGTGCCATCAGTACAGGGATGGAGACCCAGTACTTC
TRBJ2-7 TRBV2 . . CASSAESFSYEQYF TGTGCCAGCAGTGCTGAAAGCTTCTCCTACGAGCAGTACTTC
TRBJ1-5 TRBV19 . . CASSIGGTGGNQPQHF TGTGCCAGTAGTATAGGGGGCACCGGAGGCAATCAGCCCCAGCATTTT
TRBJ1-2 TRBV10-2 few TRBD1 CASSEEGQYGYTF TGCGCCAGCAGTGAGGAGGGACAGTATGGCTACACCTTC
TRBJ1-2 TRBV7-2 . . CASSSNGGGGYTF TGTGCCAGCAGCTCGAACGGGGGGGGTGGCTACACCTTC
TRBJ2-1 TRBV25-1 . TRBD2 CASTLSGTREQFF TGTGCCAGCACGCTCTCGGGGACTAGAGAGCAGTTCTTC
TRBJ2-5 TRBV15 few TRBD2 CATSRFAGVVKIGETQYF TGTGCCACCAGCAGATTCGCGGGAGTTGTTAAGATTGGGGAGACCCAGTACTTC
TRBJ2-2 TRBV7-2 once TRBD2 CASSPSGANTGELFF TGTGCCAGCAGCCCTAGCGGTGCGAACACCGGGGAGCTGTTTTTT